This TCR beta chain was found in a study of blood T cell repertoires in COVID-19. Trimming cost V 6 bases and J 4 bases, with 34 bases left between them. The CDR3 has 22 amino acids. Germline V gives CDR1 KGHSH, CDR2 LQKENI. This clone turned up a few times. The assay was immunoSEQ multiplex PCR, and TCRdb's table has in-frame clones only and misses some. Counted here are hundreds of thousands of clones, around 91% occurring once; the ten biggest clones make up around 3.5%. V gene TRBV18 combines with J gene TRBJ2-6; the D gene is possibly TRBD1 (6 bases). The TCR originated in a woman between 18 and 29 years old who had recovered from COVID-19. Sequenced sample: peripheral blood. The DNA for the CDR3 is TGTGCCAGCTCGTCAAGCCCAGGGGTACAGAGCGGTGCGTGGTGGGGGGCCAACGTCCTGACTTTC. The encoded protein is CASSSSPGVQSGAWWGANVLTF.